Included here is one T cell receptor beta chain sequence, with context. No antigen is known for it. The CDR3 length is 15 residues. Germline loops: CDR1 SGHTA, CDR2 FQGTGA. The V end lost 0 bases, the J end lost 5 bases, and 10 bases lay between the germline ends. This record belongs to a study of T cells in Graves' hyperthyroidism and ophthalmopathy. Study results and caveats: Blood also showed most of the thyroid clonotypes that were expanded above 0.001.

When ophthalmopathy did not progress within 18 months, Graves' hyperthyroidism was considered stable. PBMCs came from less than 11 ml fresh peripheral blood. Authors of the study amplified TCR beta CDR3 regions from RNA transcripts. The study used the HTBI primer set for a first-round RT-PCR of the TCR CDR3. MiXCR, applied by TCRdb to the multiplex PCR reads, yields one record per CDR3 protein. The repertoire holds 700,000 or so distinct CDR3 sequences, with roughly 15% as singletons. This chain connects TRBV7-3 to TRBJ1-4, with a weak D call TRBD1 (6 bases). The clonotype was recovered from a man between 18 and 35 years old with Graves' hyperthyroidism. The sequencing sample was made of blood. The CDR3 DNA follows: TGTGCCAGCAGCTTAACAGGGGGGATCAATGAAAAACTGTTTTTT. This translates into CASSLTGGINEKLFF.